These 5 T cell receptor beta chains originate from one sample sequenced in a study of CD8 T cells in ankylosing spondylitis. Each CDR3 protein is one row after TCRdb ran MiXCR on the 5' RACE reads. Of about 220,000 distinct CDR3 sequences listed, roughly 24% were seen once; the top ten hold under 7%. The specimen was blood, either unsorted or a sorted T cell fraction (not recorded which). These receptors were taken from a male donor with ankylosing spondylitis or in good health (not recorded which).

This clonotype was observed at least ten times. V and J are TRBV20-1 and TRBJ2-1; 14 bases match TRBD2. Trimming at V came to 0 bases and at J to 9 bases, leaving 13 bases not matched to a gene. This CDR3 has 18 amino acids. In germline, CDR1 is DFQATT, CDR2 SNEGSKA (reference sequence). CDR3 residues: CSARDLRGLAGDRSEQFF. CDR3 DNA: TGCAGTGCTAGAGATCTAAGGGGACTAGCGGGAGATAGGAGTGAGCAGTTCTTC.

This clonotype was detected ten times or more. V is TRBV5-1 and J is TRBJ2-3, with D possibly being TRBD2 (6 bases). Germline CDR1 and CDR2: SGHRS and YFSETQ. The CDR3 spans 13 residues. Trimming cost V 3 bases and J 6 bases, with 11 bases left between them. CDR3 protein: CASSWRGPDTQYF. The CDR3 nucleotides read TGCGCCAGCAGCTGGAGGGGTCCTGATACGCAGTATTTT.

In this sample, this clonotype turned up a few times. This chain uses TRBV20-1 with TRBJ2-3; 14 positions match TRBD2. V was pared by 6 bases and J by 4 bases, with 6 bases of the junction left unmatched. The CDR3 runs 15 residues. The germline V gene has CDR1 DFQATT and CDR2 SNEGSKA (reference sequence). The CDR3 coding sequence is TGCAGTGCGATCGGGGGACTAGCGGGAGCAGATACGCAGTATTTT. As protein: CSAIGGLAGADTQYF.

This clonotype has ten or more counts. V usage is TRBV12-3 or TRBV12-4 and J usage is TRBJ2-7; D is uncertain. Trimming took off 3 bases at V and 0 bases at J, with 6 bases between the two ends. This CDR3 is built from 13 residues. The CDR3 reads CASSLAASYEQYF. The CDR3 region has the DNA TGTGCCAGCAGTTTGGCGGCCTCCTACGAGCAGTACTTC.

This clonotype was counted between two and nine times. Here the CDR3 reads CASSLASSYNSPLHF. The CDR3 DNA follows: TGCGCCAGCAGCTTGGCTAGCTCCTATAATTCACCCCTCCACTTT. The chain carries TRBV5-1 and TRBJ1-6; unclear D gene. V was clipped by 0 bases and J by 0 bases, with 4 bases between them. CDR1 and CDR2 (germline): SGHRS, YFSETQ. The CDR3 consists of 15 residues.